This is a list of T cell receptor beta chains from one sample in a study of early T cells in non-severe SARS-CoV-2 infection. TCRdb re-called the 5' RACE reads through MiXCR, storing one row per CDR3 protein. The table has tens of thousands of distinct CDR3 sequences, around 16% seen once. The sample consisted of whole blood, taken at baseline. The receptor set was obtained from an adult who was a healthcare worker with PCR-confirmed SARS-CoV-2 infection or an uninfected control (not recorded which). The conserved cysteine and the conserved F or W are not part of the CDR3 here. For some rows the clone size is stated as once, few or many, or as a class when expanded; others skip it.

V gene	J gene	clone size	CDR3 protein
TRBV7-9	TRBJ2-4	-	ASSFWGEARDIQY
TRBV6-1	TRBJ1-2	-	ASSEAAGNGYT
TRBV11-2	TRBJ2-7	few	ASSTHRGGHQTYEQY
TRBV6-1	TRBJ2-3	-	ASSETGGITDTQY
TRBV12-3/TRBV12-4	TRBJ2-2	few	ASSPRQGMNTGELF
TRBV7-2	TRBJ2-7	-	ASSLLPYPPEQY
TRBV4-1	TRBJ1-2	many	ASSQEYRDYGYT
TRBV20-1	TRBJ2-5	few	SAARETQY
TRBV29-1	TRBJ1-2	-	SVGVGKIYGYT
TRBV20-1	TRBJ2-3	-	SARDGQTTDTQY
TRBV19	TRBJ2-7	-	ASSVPGTYEQY
TRBV18	TRBJ1-5	few	ASSPPGGSQPQH
TRBV7-9	TRBJ1-2	-	ASSSTSTAFYGYT
TRBV29-1	TRBJ2-1	many	SVVRGTEQF
TRBV28	TRBJ2-4	-	ASSSGGGDIQY
TRBV12-3/TRBV12-4	TRBJ2-1	few	ASSLEVRGEQF
TRBV24-1	TRBJ1-4	few	ATSDPGQSNEKLF
TRBV19	TRBJ2-2	-	ASSIPDDLLWDGELF
TRBV6-2/TRBV6-3	TRBJ2-2	-	ASTRRDRGTGELF
TRBV24-1	TRBJ1-1	few	ATSESTGAGEAF
TRBV6-1	TRBJ2-1	-	ASCQRSPNNEQF
TRBV5-6	TRBJ2-7	few	ASSLWAVHYEQY
TRBV6-1	TRBJ1-4	-	ASSEQGREKLF
TRBV20-1	TRBJ1-1	-	SAGTGTNTEAF
TRBV7-9	TRBJ2-3	-	ASSFSGGEKDTQY
TRBV18	TRBJ2-5	few	ASSPLRQETQY
TRBV4-1	TRBJ1-2	-	ASSPSGGQVYGYT
TRBV5-1	TRBJ2-1	-	ASSLFGYNEQF
TRBV4-1	TRBJ2-1	few	ASSQGRLAGDGEQF
TRBV12-3/TRBV12-4	TRBJ2-1	many	ASGDSMYNEQF
TRBV28	TRBJ2-7	few	ASSFGTASYEQY
TRBV12-3/TRBV12-4	TRBJ1-2	-	ASSLALYGYT
TRBV6-5	TRBJ2-1	few	ASSPSGTTYNEQF
TRBV10-3	TRBJ2-7	few	AIRSGLSYEQY
TRBV4-2	TRBJ2-3	-	ASSQAWTSGNVYTQY
TRBV27	TRBJ2-7	many	ASSFSISSYEQY
TRBV11-3	TRBJ2-2	-	ASSLLGRREYNGELF
TRBV20-1	TRBJ2-3	many	SARALGTDTQY
TRBV4-1	TRBJ1-6	-	ASRKDDQRFYNSPLH